The clone carrying this T cell receptor (beta chain) was seen at least ten times. Its antigen is still unknown. The data are from a study of neurological immune-mediated disorders. This CDR3 is built from 13 residues. Trimming shortened V by 5 bases and J by 9 bases, and 16 bases separated the two germline ends. Germline assignment: CDR1 MDHEN and CDR2 SYDVKM. Study outcomes and limitations: No CDR3 amino acid sequences were shared by expanded clones across subjects, suggesting private repertoires in all groups.

The team produced cDNA through 5'RACE using 10-nucleotide random UMIs. Sequencing of 15-18 subjects in each run yielded over 190 million TCR-beta sequences. TCRdb analysed the 5' RACE reads with MiXCR anew, one entry per CDR3 protein. The sample contains some 50,000 distinct CDR3 sequences, around 16% of which appear only once. Among the participants, healthy controls were blood bank volunteers in Maryland, USA. Source material: PBMCs. The chain is built from TRBV28 and TRBJ1-1; D is perhaps TRBD1 (5 bases). This sequence originates from a man aged 55-75 years in good health. This chain's CDR3 is CASSLLRQSQAFF. The CDR3 region has the DNA TGTGCCAGCAGTCTCTTACGACAGTCCCAAGCTTTCTTT.